This TCR beta chain was identified during a study of OX40 agonist ivuxolimab in advanced cancers. Study overall: Averaging 60 years in age, with a range of about 23 to 79, the cohort was around 85% male. Patients with prior anti-PD-1, anti-PD-L1 or anti-CTLA-4 therapy were eligible; roughly 41% had some.

General study findings and limits: No antigen was identified for the clonally expanded peripheral T cells. By week 6 at 0.1 to 3.0 mg/kg, blood CD4+ and CD8+ T cells had expanded clonally.

In the case of this clone: Its antigen is undetermined.

The trim removed 1 base at V and 4 bases at J, leaving 6 bases unmatched. Germline lookup yields CDR1 LNHDA and CDR2 SQIVND (reference sequence). The length of the CDR3 is 17 residues. Sequenced by immunoSEQ multiplex PCR; TCRdb stores in-frame clones only, minus some. Here the sample spans roughly 100,000 clones, roughly 89% being singletons. The starting material was CD4+ or CD8+ T cells sorted from blood, obtained in a trial of the OX40 agonist ivuxolimab. The sequence came from an adult with an advanced solid tumor such as melanoma, head and neck, liver or kidney cancer. This chain uses TRBV19 with TRBJ2-2, with 10 positions matching TRBD2. DNA for the CDR3: TGTGCCAGTAGTATAGCCGGAGCGGGAGGGGGCACCGGGGAGCTGTTTTTT. It is translated as CASSIAGAGGGTGELFF.